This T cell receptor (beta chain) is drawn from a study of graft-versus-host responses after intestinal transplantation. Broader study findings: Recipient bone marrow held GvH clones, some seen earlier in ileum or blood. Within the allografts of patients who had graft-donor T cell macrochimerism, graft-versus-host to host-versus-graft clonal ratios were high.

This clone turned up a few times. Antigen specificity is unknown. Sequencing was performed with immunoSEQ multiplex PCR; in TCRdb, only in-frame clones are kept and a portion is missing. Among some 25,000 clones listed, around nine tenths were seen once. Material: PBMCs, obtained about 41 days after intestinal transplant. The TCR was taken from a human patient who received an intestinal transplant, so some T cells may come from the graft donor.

CDR3 residues: CASSRTFNYGYTF. CDR3 DNA: TGTGCCAGCAGCCGGACATTTAACTATGGCTACACCTTC. This chain uses TRBV27 with TRBJ1-2; D might be TRBD1 (5 bases). V lost 6 bases and J 1 base, leaving 9 bases between the germline ends. There are 13 residues in the CDR3. Germline V gene data show CDR1 as MNHEY and CDR2 as SMNVEV (reference sequence).